The rows below give T cell receptor beta chains drawn from one sample of a study of Tregs in tolerant kidney transplant recipients. Using immunoSEQ multiplex PCR, the repertoire was profiled, and TCRdb retains in-frame clones only, with some absent. The sample shows approximately 60,000 clones, approximately 98% of them seen only once. This specimen consisted of Tregs from blood, obtained before the transplant. Every receptor here comes from a human donor who received a combined kidney and bone marrow transplant. The CDR3 runs from the conserved cysteine through the conserved F or W. The order of the fields is J gene, clone size, V gene, D gene, CDR3 DNA, CDR3 protein. A D gene is named only where the DNA matches it firmly. Only some rows state a clone size, as once, few, many or a class for expanded clones.

j_call: TRBJ1-2
clone_size: NA
v_call: TRBV18
d_call: NA
cdr3_nt: TGTGCCAGCTCACCGGAGGGGTTCTATGGCTACACCTTC
cdr3_aa: CASSPEGFYGYTF

j_call: TRBJ2-7
clone_size: NA
v_call: TRBV7-9
d_call: NA
cdr3_nt: TGTGCCAGCAGCTTAATTGGTGACAATGGGTACGAGCAGTACTTC
cdr3_aa: CASSLIGDNGYEQYF

j_call: TRBJ1-1
clone_size: NA
v_call: TRBV5-1
d_call: TRBD1
cdr3_nt: TGCGCCAGCAGCGGGGACGGACAGGGGAACACTGAAGCTTTCTTT
cdr3_aa: CASSGDGQGNTEAFF

j_call: TRBJ1-1
clone_size: NA
v_call: TRBV4-1
d_call: TRBD1
cdr3_nt: TGCGCCAGCAGCCAGACGACAGGGTACAACACTGAAGCTTTCTTT
cdr3_aa: CASSQTTGYNTEAFF

j_call: TRBJ2-7
clone_size: NA
v_call: TRBV4-2
d_call: NA
cdr3_nt: TGTGCCAGCAGCCAAGGTCCTGGTCGGGGGAGAAACGAGCAGTACTTC
cdr3_aa: CASSQGPGRGRNEQYF

j_call: TRBJ2-5
clone_size: NA
v_call: TRBV7-2
d_call: NA
cdr3_nt: TGTGCCAGCAGCTTTGGGGGGAGCGGGACCCAGTACTTC
cdr3_aa: CASSFGGSGTQYF

j_call: TRBJ2-3
clone_size: NA
v_call: TRBV14
d_call: NA
cdr3_nt: TGTGCCAGCAGCCAAGATTGGTTGGAGCACAGCACAGATACGCAGTATTTT
cdr3_aa: CASSQDWLEHSTDTQYF

j_call: TRBJ1-1
clone_size: NA
v_call: TRBV18
d_call: NA
cdr3_nt: TGTGCCAGCTCACAATCAGGGTACACTGAAGCTTTCTTT
cdr3_aa: CASSQSGYTEAFF

j_call: TRBJ1-5
clone_size: once
v_call: TRBV7-9
d_call: NA
cdr3_nt: TGTGCCAGCAGCTTACGGGACAATCAGCCCCAGCATTTT
cdr3_aa: CASSLRDNQPQHF

j_call: TRBJ2-3
clone_size: NA
v_call: TRBV10-3
d_call: NA
cdr3_nt: TGTGCCATCGGAGGGTTAGCAACAGATACGCAGTATTTT
cdr3_aa: CAIGGLATDTQYF

j_call: TRBJ2-1
clone_size: NA
v_call: TRBV4-1
d_call: TRBD1
cdr3_nt: TGCGCCAGCAGCCGCCTTCAGACAGGGGGTGGGACGAATGAGCAGTTCTTC
cdr3_aa: CASSRLQTGGGTNEQFF

j_call: TRBJ2-1
clone_size: NA
v_call: TRBV27
d_call: TRBD1
cdr3_nt: TGTGCCAGCAGTTTGCAACAGGGGCCGTACAATGAGCAGTTCTTC
cdr3_aa: CASSLQQGPYNEQFF

j_call: TRBJ1-4
clone_size: NA
v_call: TRBV4-3
d_call: TRBD1
cdr3_nt: TGCGCCAGCAGCCCAACCGGCCTGGACAGGAATGAAAAACTGTTTTTT
cdr3_aa: CASSPTGLDRNEKLFF

j_call: TRBJ1-1
clone_size: NA
v_call: TRBV5-1
d_call: NA
cdr3_nt: TGCGCCAGCAGCTTGGCTCCCAGGGGTGACACTGAAGCTTTCTTT
cdr3_aa: CASSLAPRGDTEAFF

j_call: TRBJ2-2
clone_size: NA
v_call: TRBV19
d_call: NA
cdr3_nt: TGTGCCAGTAGTATTGCCGGGGGTCAAACCGGGGAGCTGTTTTTT
cdr3_aa: CASSIAGGQTGELFF

j_call: TRBJ2-1
clone_size: once
v_call: TRBV6-1
d_call: TRBD2
cdr3_nt: TGTGCCAGCAGTGAGGCGGGAGGGCCGAATGAGCAGTTCTTC
cdr3_aa: CASSEAGGPNEQFF

j_call: TRBJ2-5
clone_size: NA
v_call: TRBV7-2
d_call: TRBD2
cdr3_nt: TGTGCCAGCAGCTGGTGGGGACTAGCGGGAGAGGGTGAGACCCAGTACTTC
cdr3_aa: CASSWWGLAGEGETQYF

j_call: TRBJ2-5
clone_size: once
v_call: TRBV10-2
d_call: NA
cdr3_nt: TGCGCCAGCTCATATTGGGACATCCAAGAGACCCAGTACTTC
cdr3_aa: CASSYWDIQETQYF

j_call: TRBJ2-3
clone_size: NA
v_call: TRBV7-9
d_call: TRBD2
cdr3_nt: TGTGCCAGCAGCCAATTGACTAGCGGGAGCTCCGATACGCAGTATTTT
cdr3_aa: CASSQLTSGSSDTQYF

j_call: TRBJ1-6
clone_size: once
v_call: TRBV30
d_call: TRBD1
cdr3_nt: TGTGCCTGGAGCGCGGACAGGTGGTCACCCCTCCACTTT
cdr3_aa: CAWSADRWSPLHF

j_call: TRBJ2-1
clone_size: NA
v_call: TRBV11-2
d_call: NA
cdr3_nt: TGTGCCAGCAGCTTAGGTTGGGCGGGAGAGCAGTTCTTC
cdr3_aa: CASSLGWAGEQFF

j_call: TRBJ1-2
clone_size: NA
v_call: TRBV10-3
d_call: NA
cdr3_nt: TGTGCCATCAGCCAGACAGGAACCGGCTACACCTTC
cdr3_aa: CAISQTGTGYTF

j_call: TRBJ2-3
clone_size: once
v_call: TRBV5-1
d_call: NA
cdr3_nt: TGCGCCAGCACTGCGGTCCCCGGGACAGATACGCAGTATTTT
cdr3_aa: CASTAVPGTDTQYF

j_call: TRBJ2-6
clone_size: NA
v_call: TRBV4-1
d_call: TRBD2
cdr3_nt: TGCGCCAGCGGAGGTAGCGGGAGCGATTTAGTCCCATCTGGGGCCAACGTCCTGACTTTC
cdr3_aa: CASGGSGSDLVPSGANVLTF

j_call: TRBJ2-7
clone_size: NA
v_call: TRBV11-2
d_call: NA
cdr3_nt: TGTGCCAGCAGCTTAGATCTTACCACAGGTATCTACGAGCAGTACTTC
cdr3_aa: CASSLDLTTGIYEQYF

j_call: TRBJ2-3
clone_size: NA
v_call: TRBV7-9
d_call: TRBD2
cdr3_nt: TGTGCCAGCAGCGCGCAGGGACTAGCGGGAACAGATACGCAGTATTTT
cdr3_aa: CASSAQGLAGTDTQYF

j_call: TRBJ1-1
clone_size: NA
v_call: TRBV27
d_call: NA
cdr3_nt: TGTGCCAGCAGCGGACAGCGTTCTGAAGCTTTCTTT
cdr3_aa: CASSGQRSEAFF

j_call: TRBJ2-2
clone_size: NA
v_call: TRBV10-3
d_call: NA
cdr3_nt: TGTGCCATCAGCACAGGGAAAATGAACACCGGGGAGCTGTTTTTT
cdr3_aa: CAISTGKMNTGELFF

j_call: TRBJ1-2
clone_size: NA
v_call: TRBV18
d_call: TRBD1
cdr3_nt: TGTGCCAGCTCAACGGGACAGGGCTACGGCTACACCTTC
cdr3_aa: CASSTGQGYGYTF

j_call: TRBJ2-1
clone_size: NA
v_call: TRBV5-1
d_call: NA
cdr3_nt: TGCGCCAGCACCCTCGTAGCGGAGATTTACAATGAGCAGTTCTTC
cdr3_aa: CASTLVAEIYNEQFF

j_call: TRBJ1-1
clone_size: NA
v_call: TRBV6-5
d_call: TRBD1
cdr3_nt: TGTGCCAGCAGTTCGACCCGGACAGGGTTGAACACTGAAGCTTTCTTT
cdr3_aa: CASSSTRTGLNTEAFF

j_call: TRBJ2-5
clone_size: NA
v_call: TRBV7-2
d_call: TRBD1
cdr3_nt: TGTGCCAGCAGCCGGGACAGGGGTATGGGGACCCAGTACTTC
cdr3_aa: CASSRDRGMGTQYF

j_call: TRBJ2-1
clone_size: once
v_call: TRBV5-6
d_call: NA
cdr3_nt: TGTGCCAGCAGCTTGGCCCTTAGAAGCTCCTACAATGAGCAGTTCTTC
cdr3_aa: CASSLALRSSYNEQFF

j_call: TRBJ2-7
clone_size: NA
v_call: TRBV18
d_call: NA
cdr3_nt: TGTGCCAGCTCACCAATGCCAGCCTACGAGCAGTACTTC
cdr3_aa: CASSPMPAYEQYF

j_call: TRBJ2-1
clone_size: NA
v_call: TRBV10-3
d_call: TRBD2
cdr3_nt: TGTGCCACCTGGACTAGCGGGAGGACTTTTTGCTACAATGAGCAGTTCTTC
cdr3_aa: CATWTSGRTFCYNEQFF

j_call: TRBJ1-2
clone_size: NA
v_call: TRBV10-3
d_call: NA
cdr3_nt: TGTGCCATCAGCCCGACAGGAGACGGCTACACCTTC
cdr3_aa: CAISPTGDGYTF

j_call: TRBJ1-2
clone_size: NA
v_call: TRBV5-1
d_call: TRBD1
cdr3_nt: TGCGCCAGCAGCTTGTTCGTCAGGGGGTTTGCTGGCTACACCTTC
cdr3_aa: CASSLFVRGFAGYTF

j_call: TRBJ2-1
clone_size: NA
v_call: TRBV18
d_call: NA
cdr3_nt: TGTGCCAGCTCACAGAAGGACTATCTCGTGGATGAGCAGTTCTTC
cdr3_aa: CASSQKDYLVDEQFF

j_call: TRBJ2-4
clone_size: NA
v_call: TRBV5-1
d_call: TRBD1
cdr3_nt: TGCGCCAGCAGCTTAGGTTTACAGGGGGCGTGGGACATTCAGTACTTC
cdr3_aa: CASSLGLQGAWDIQYF

j_call: TRBJ2-7
clone_size: NA
v_call: TRBV7-2
d_call: NA
cdr3_nt: TGTGCCAGCCGCGCGGGACGGGCAAGCTCCTACGAGCAGTACTTC
cdr3_aa: CASRAGRASSYEQYF

j_call: TRBJ1-5
clone_size: NA
v_call: TRBV25-1
d_call: NA
cdr3_nt: TGTGCCAGCAGTTTCCAGGGAAATCAGCCCCAGCATTTT
cdr3_aa: CASSFQGNQPQHF

j_call: TRBJ1-1
clone_size: NA
v_call: TRBV1
d_call: NA
cdr3_nt: TGCACCAGCAGCCAAGTTGGCGGAGTGAACACTGAAGCTTTCTTT
cdr3_aa: CTSSQVGGVNTEAFF

j_call: TRBJ2-7
clone_size: NA
v_call: TRBV27
d_call: TRBD2
cdr3_nt: TGTGCCAGCAGTGAACTAGCGGGAGAATACGAGCAGTACTTC
cdr3_aa: CASSELAGEYEQYF

j_call: TRBJ2-7
clone_size: NA
v_call: TRBV4-1
d_call: TRBD1
cdr3_nt: TGCGCCAGCAGCCAAGAGGGACAGGGGTGGAGCGAGCAGTACTTC
cdr3_aa: CASSQEGQGWSEQYF

j_call: TRBJ1-3
clone_size: NA
v_call: TRBV7-9
d_call: NA
cdr3_nt: TGTGCCAGCAGCTTAACTAAGTATACACACTCTGGAAACACCATATATTTT
cdr3_aa: CASSLTKYTHSGNTIYF

j_call: TRBJ1-2
clone_size: NA
v_call: TRBV15
d_call: TRBD1
cdr3_nt: TGTGCCACCAGCAGAGAACAGGGGGCCTTAGGAGGCTACACCTTC
cdr3_aa: CATSREQGALGGYTF

j_call: TRBJ1-4
clone_size: NA
v_call: TRBV27
d_call: NA
cdr3_nt: TGTGCCAGCAGTCCGAACAGGGTCGGGAAACTGTTTTTT
cdr3_aa: CASSPNRVGKLFF

j_call: TRBJ1-5
clone_size: NA
v_call: TRBV11-3
d_call: TRBD1
cdr3_nt: TGTGCCAGCAGCTTGTACGAGACAGGGGCCCTGGGGTATGGCAATCAGCCCCAGCATTTT
cdr3_aa: CASSLYETGALGYGNQPQHF

j_call: TRBJ1-2
clone_size: NA
v_call: TRBV9
d_call: TRBD1
cdr3_nt: TGTGCCAGCACCCCGGGACAGGTTTATGGCTACACCTTC
cdr3_aa: CASTPGQVYGYTF

j_call: TRBJ1-2
clone_size: NA
v_call: TRBV4-1
d_call: NA
cdr3_nt: TGCGCCAGCAGCCAAGATCCATCGGGGGGCTACACCTTC
cdr3_aa: CASSQDPSGGYTF

j_call: TRBJ1-2
clone_size: once
v_call: TRBV7-2
d_call: NA
cdr3_nt: TGTGCCAGCAGCTTAGCAGCCCTCATTAAGGGCTACACCTTC
cdr3_aa: CASSLAALIKGYTF

j_call: TRBJ2-6
clone_size: NA
v_call: TRBV7-9
d_call: NA
cdr3_nt: TGTGCCAGCAGACCAGCAGGGGTAGGGGCCAACGTCCTGACTTTC
cdr3_aa: CASRPAGVGANVLTF

j_call: TRBJ1-5
clone_size: once
v_call: TRBV7-2
d_call: NA
cdr3_nt: TGTGCCAGCAGCCAACAGGGCGGGAATCAGCCCCAGCATTTT
cdr3_aa: CASSQQGGNQPQHF

j_call: TRBJ1-2
clone_size: once
v_call: TRBV4-1
d_call: TRBD1
cdr3_nt: TGCGCCAGCAGCTCACCGGGACAGGGCGTTTTTGGCTACACCTTC
cdr3_aa: CASSSPGQGVFGYTF

j_call: TRBJ2-4
clone_size: NA
v_call: TRBV19
d_call: TRBD2
cdr3_nt: TGTGCCAGTTCGCGGTGGACTAGAGCGGCCAAAAACATTCAGTACTTC
cdr3_aa: CASSRWTRAAKNIQYF

j_call: TRBJ1-4
clone_size: NA
v_call: TRBV4-1
d_call: NA
cdr3_nt: TGCGCCAGCAGCGCGGAAGCAACTAATGAAAAACTGTTTTTT
cdr3_aa: CASSAEATNEKLFF

j_call: TRBJ1-2
clone_size: NA
v_call: TRBV27
d_call: NA
cdr3_nt: TGTGCCAGCAGCCGCGGGGGGTTACTGTATGGCTACACCTTC
cdr3_aa: CASSRGGLLYGYTF

j_call: TRBJ2-3
clone_size: NA
v_call: TRBV5-1
d_call: TRBD2
cdr3_nt: TGCGCCAGCAGCTTGGACCCCCGGCGGGGGGGCACAGATACGCAGTATTTT
cdr3_aa: CASSLDPRRGGTDTQYF

j_call: TRBJ1-1
clone_size: once
v_call: TRBV6-6
d_call: NA
cdr3_nt: TGTGCCAGCAGAGCCAGGACTGAAGCTTTCTTT
cdr3_aa: CASRARTEAFF